The 31 T cell receptor beta chains below all came from one sample that was sequenced in a study of response to subunit inactivated influenza vaccine. TCRdb processed the RT-PCR reads anew with MiXCR; each CDR3 protein has one entry. Here the sample spans a few hundred thousand distinct CDR3 sequences, over 9% being singletons. The same sample was also used in a study of T cells expressing NK-cell markers. As reported in that work: In generating TCR beta cDNA, 5'RACE template switching with UMIs was used.

The sequences come from PBMCs from blood, collected on the day of vaccination. Source of these receptors: a man aged 45-60 years who received an inactivated influenza vaccine.

This clonotype was observed many times. V usage is TRBV29-1 and J usage is TRBJ2-5, with D perhaps matching TRBD1 (6 bases). This CDR3 spans 15 amino acids. V gave up 8 bases and J gave up 5 bases, with 24 bases separating them. Looked up from germline, CDR1 is SQVTM and CDR2 is ANQGSEA. The CDR3 is CSTNPLTGEGETQYF. In nucleotides, the CDR3 is TGCAGCACCAACCCACTGACAGGCGAGGGCGAGACCCAGTACTTC.

This clonotype was observed a handful of times. The V and J genes are TRBV29-1 and TRBJ2-2; no reliable D call. This CDR3 is 13 amino acids long. Germline V lookup: CDR1 SQVTM, CDR2 ANQGSEA. Trimming cost V 1 base and J 1 base, with 4 bases left between them. This CDR3 is CSVEVRNTGELFF. CDR3 nucleotide sequence: TGCAGCGTTGAAGTGCGGAACACCGGGGAGCTGTTTTTT.

This chain joins TRBV27 and TRBJ2-7; 8 bases line up with TRBD2. CDR3 length: 14 amino acids. The V gene's germline CDR1 is MNHEY and CDR2 SMNVEV (reference sequence). Germline trimming cut 6 bases from V and 9 bases from J; bases unmatched to any gene: 13. This chain's CDR3 is CASSPGLDYSGQYF. CDR3 sequence (DNA): TGTGCCAGCAGCCCGGGACTAGACTATTCCGGGCAGTACTTC.

This clonotype was picked up many times. The chain carries TRBV7-6 and TRBJ2-5; 11 bases fit TRBD2. The CDR3 is 16 residues long. Trimming removed 5 bases from V and 2 bases from J; junction bases left unmatched: 7. Looked up from germline, CDR1 is SGHVS and CDR2 is FNYEAQ. CDR3 sequence: CASSHGLAGRQETQYF. The CDR3 nucleotides are TGTGCCAGCAGCCACGGACTAGCGGGCCGACAAGAGACCCAGTACTTC.

This clonotype showed up many times. This rearrangement joins TRBV24-1 to TRBJ2-1; 9 bases match TRBD1. The CDR3 has 15 residues. V lost 7 bases to trimming and J lost 6 bases; unmatched junction nucleotides: 9. Germline assignment: CDR1 KGHDR and CDR2 SFDVKD. CDR3 in amino acids: CATSIPGQGSNEQFF. The DNA for the CDR3 is TGTGCCACCAGCATACCGGGACAGGGTTCCAATGAGCAGTTCTTC.

This clonotype was seen a few times. The chain carries TRBV5-1 and TRBJ1-5; D gene unclear. V shed 1 base and J shed 0 bases, with 23 bases lying between them. The germline V gene encodes CDR1 SGHRS and CDR2 YFSETQ. This CDR3 has 20 amino acids. CDR3 in DNA: TGCGCCAGCAGCTTGCCAATACACGATCCTCAGCTATATAGCAATCAGCCCCAGCATTTT. The encoded protein is CASSLPIHDPQLYSNQPQHF.

This clonotype was seen a few times. The DNA of the CDR3 is TGCAGTGCTCAAAGTGTAACAGGGAGTTATAACACAGATACGCAGTATTTT. Amino acids: CSAQSVTGSYNTDTQYF. The rearrangement links TRBV20-1 to TRBJ2-3; the D gene is possibly TRBD1 (6 bases). Germline loops: CDR1 DFQATT, CDR2 SNEGSKA (reference sequence). Trimming took 5 bases from V and 2 from J, leaving 23 bases between them. The length of the CDR3 is 17 residues.

This clonotype was counted a few times. The chain is built from TRBV10-3 and TRBJ2-5; 8 nucleotides agree with TRBD2. The CDR3 spans 15 residues. Looked up from germline, CDR1 is ENHRY and CDR2 is SYGVKD. Losses at the gene ends were 2 bases for V and 2 bases for J; bases not matched to a gene: 4. CDR3 amino acids: CAISETSGGQETQYF. CDR3 coding DNA: TGTGCCATCAGTGAGACTAGCGGCGGACAAGAGACCCAGTACTTC.

A remark on this clonotype: This could be a read error, since a much larger clone is one nucleotide away. The chain is built from TRBV5-1 and TRBJ2-1; D is unclear. The germline gives CDR1 SGHRS, CDR2 YFSETQ. This CDR3 has 13 amino acids. The CDR3 reads CPSSSRTYNEQFF. In DNA form, the CDR3 reads TGCCCCAGCAGCTCTAGAACCTACAATGAGCAGTTCTTC.

The V call is TRBV7-2, the J call TRBJ2-3; possibly TRBD2 for D (5 bases). V lost 3 bases and J lost 2, with 12 bases in between. Looked up from germline, CDR1 is SGHTA and CDR2 is FQGNSA. This CDR3 has 15 amino acids. As DNA, the CDR3 is TGTGCCAGCAGCTTGGACGGGGTTTTCACAGATACGCAGTATTTT. Its protein is CASSLDGVFTDTQYF.

The rearrangement links TRBV2 to TRBJ1-1, with D maybe TRBD1 (6 bases). This CDR3 region has 14 residues. With 7 bases removed from V and 0 bases from J, the gap between germline ends came to 12 bases. Germline CDR1 SNHLY, CDR2 FYNNEI. DNA for the CDR3: TGTGCCAGCAACCAGGGACAAATGAACACTGAAGCTTTCTTT. Protein product: CASNQGQMNTEAFF.

This clonotype was recorded at least ten times. The chain has TRBV4-3 and TRBJ2-6, with a weak D call TRBD2 (5 bases). V lost 0 bases and J 0 bases, leaving 12 bases between the germline ends. CDR3 size: 18 residues. Germline V CDR1 and CDR2: LGHNA, YSLEER. The CDR3, as DNA: TGCGCCAGCAGCCAAGACGAGGGCCCCCTCTCTGGGGCCAACGTCCTGACTTTC. Protein product: CASSQDEGPLSGANVLTF.

This clonotype was observed a few times. V gene TRBV20-1 combines with J gene TRBJ1-1, with D unresolved. With 0 bases removed from V and 0 bases from J, the gap between germline ends came to 14 bases. Germline-derived CDR1 and CDR2 are DFQATT and SNEGSKA (reference sequence). This CDR3 has 16 residues. The CDR3, as DNA: TGCAGTGCTAGAGACAGGTCCAACCCCATGAACACTGAAGCTTTCTTT. It codes for CSARDRSNPMNTEAFF.

This clonotype came up many times. This rearrangement joins TRBV12-3 or TRBV12-4 to TRBJ2-2, with TRBD2 as a possible D gene (5 bases). CDR3 length: 14 amino acids. Trimming left V 7 bases short and J 7 bases short, with 16 bases between. The DNA for the CDR3 is TGTGCCAGCAAGAGGGCCTCTTTCGGCGGGGAGCTGTTTTTT. It is translated as CASKRASFGGELFF.

The V and J genes are TRBV18 and TRBJ1-2; D unclear. Germline values: CDR1 KGHSH, CDR2 LQKENI. V lost 2 bases, J lost 10 bases, and 17 bases lay in between. The CDR3 runs to 14 residues. The CDR3 DNA sequence: TGTGCCAGCTCACCATATCCTGGGGAATCTGACTACACCTTC. Amino acids: CASSPYPGESDYTF.

The table lists this clonotype with a few counts. The V call is TRBV7-8, the J call TRBJ1-1; D is unresolved. This CDR3 contains 15 residues. The germline V gene has CDR1 SGHVS and CDR2 FQNEAQ. Trimming took 1 base from V and 0 from J, leaving 9 bases between them. CDR3 DNA: TGTGCCAGCAGCTTAGTCCCGGGCATGAACACTGAAGCTTTCTTT. This sequence encodes CASSLVPGMNTEAFF.

The V call is TRBV20-1, the J call TRBJ2-4, with 7 positions matching TRBD1. CDR3 length: 14 residues. Germline CDR1 and CDR2: DFQATT and SNEGSKA (reference sequence). V was pared by 7 bases and J by 0 bases, with 6 bases of the junction left unmatched. The CDR3 is CSVPGQLAKNIQYF. CDR3 DNA sequence: TGCAGTGTCCCGGGACAGTTAGCCAAAAACATTCAGTACTTC.

The table lists this clonotype with a few counts. The V gene is TRBV5-1, the J gene TRBJ1-2; D is unclear. CDR3 length: 12 amino acids. The germline V and J ends were trimmed by 0 bases and 5 bases, with 5 bases remaining between them. From germline, CDR1 is SGHRS and CDR2 YFSETQ. CDR3 sequence reads: CASSLDQYGYTF. CDR3 nucleotides: TGCGCCAGCAGCTTGGACCAGTATGGCTACACCTTC.

The chain uses TRBV28 and TRBJ2-7; 7 bases align to TRBD1. The V gene's germline CDR1 is MDHEN and CDR2 SYDVKM. The V segment lost 2 bases and the J segment 3 bases; nucleotides outside the gene matches: 10. This CDR3 comprises 16 residues. The CDR3 is CASSLPDRALYYEQYF. The CDR3 bases are TGTGCCAGCAGTTTACCTGACAGGGCCTTATACTACGAGCAGTACTTC. The whole variable domain, filled in from reference TRBV28 and TRBJ2-7, reads DVKVTQSSRYLVKRTGEKVFLECVQDMDHENMFWYRQDPGLGLRLIYFSYDVKMKEKGDIPEGYSVSREKKERFSLILESASTNQTSMYLCASSLPDRALYYEQYFGPGTRLTVT.

This clonotype occurred many times. V gene TRBV20-1 combines with J gene TRBJ2-3; possible D gene TRBD2, 6 bases. The CDR3 runs to 15 residues. Germline V CDR1 and CDR2: DFQATT, SNEGSKA (reference sequence). Trimming removed 5 bases at V and 0 bases at J, with 15 bases between. CDR3 sequence: CSAQSPGVSTDTQYF. The CDR3 DNA reads TGCAGTGCTCAATCCCCGGGAGTGAGCACAGATACGCAGTATTTT.

This clonotype was counted a few times. The rearrangement links TRBV2 to TRBJ1-5; unclear D gene. Germline V lookup: CDR1 SNHLY, CDR2 FYNNEI. The germline V and J ends were trimmed by 4 bases and 3 bases, with 10 bases remaining between them. This CDR3 contains 14 residues. The CDR3 reads CASSVSSYNQPQHF. The DNA of the CDR3 is TGTGCCAGCAGTGTTAGCAGCTACAATCAGCCCCAGCATTTT. The variable domain in full, with the rest retrieved from reference TRBV2 and TRBJ1-5, is EPEVTQTPSHQVTQMGQEVILRCVPISNHLYFYWYRQILGQKVEFLVSFYNNEISEKSEIFDDQFSVERPDGSNFTLKIRSTKLEDSAMYFCASSVSSYNQPQHFGDGTRLSIL.

This clonotype showed up just a few times. CDR3 in amino acids: CASSLVSPLGYEQYF. CDR3 coding DNA: TGTGCCAGCAGCTTAGTCTCCCCGTTGGGCTACGAGCAGTACTTC. This chain links TRBV7-9 with TRBJ2-7; D is unclear. The V gene lost 1 base and the J gene lost 3 bases, with 13 bases spanning the gap. The CDR3 has 15 residues. Germline V lookup: CDR1 SEHNR, CDR2 FQNEAQ (reference sequence). The full variable domain, rest sourced from reference TRBV7-9 and TRBJ2-7, is DTGVSQNPRHKITKRGQNVTFRCDPISEHNRLYWYRQTLGQGPEFLTYFQNEAQLEKSRLLSDRFSAERPKGSFSTLEIQRTEQGDSAMYLCASSLVSPLGYEQYFGPGTRLTVT.

This clonotype showed up many times. V is TRBV12-3 or TRBV12-4 and J is TRBJ2-3; D is possibly TRBD1 (5 bases). The CDR3 consists of 12 residues. V lost 6 bases, J lost 5 bases, and 9 bases lay in between. This chain's CDR3 is CASRGRGDTQYF. CDR3 DNA sequence: TGTGCCAGCAGGGGGCGAGGAGATACGCAGTATTTT.

A few counts support this clonotype. The rearrangement links TRBV12-3 or TRBV12-4 to TRBJ2-1; weak D call: TRBD2 (6 bases). V lost 6 bases, J lost 8 bases, and 14 bases lay in between. This CDR3 region has 13 residues. The CDR3 nucleotides read TGTGCCAGCAGGCCCCCGGGGGAAGATGAGCAGTTCTTC. It is translated as CASRPPGEDEQFF.

The table lists this clonotype with a few counts. V and J are TRBV11-2 and TRBJ2-7, with D perhaps assigned TRBD1 or TRBD2 (6 bases each). V lost 5 bases and J 6 bases, leaving 17 bases between the germline ends. This CDR3 has 14 amino acids. The germline V gene has CDR1 SGHAT and CDR2 FQNNGV. The CDR3 is CASSRLRGAGEQYF. DNA for the CDR3: TGTGCCAGCAGCCGACTAAGGGGGGCAGGCGAGCAGTACTTC.

A few counts support this clonotype. This chain joins TRBV10-3 and TRBJ2-2, with D perhaps matching TRBD1 (5 bases). The CDR3 length is 15 residues. The germline V gene encodes CDR1 ENHRY and CDR2 SYGVKD. Trimming removed 6 bases from V and 3 bases from J, with 14 bases in between. The chain's CDR3 is CAISKLDSHTGELFF. As DNA, the CDR3 is TGTGCCATCAGCAAGCTTGACAGTCACACCGGGGAGCTGTTTTTT.

The J gene is TRBJ2-1, the V gene TRBV2, with unresolved D. This CDR3 region has 13 residues. The germline gives CDR1 SNHLY, CDR2 FYNNEI. V was cut by 6 bases and J by 6 bases, with 12 bases left in between. The CDR3 region has the DNA TGTGCCAGCAGGGTAGGATCGGCCAATGAGCAGTTCTTC. It is translated as CASRVGSANEQFF.

This sequence joins TRBV20-1 and TRBJ2-5, with a possible D match to TRBD2 (6 bases). Germline values: CDR1 DFQATT, CDR2 SNEGSKA (reference sequence). Trimming took 5 bases from V and 2 from J, leaving 15 bases between them. The CDR3 loop spans 14 amino acids. As DNA, the CDR3 is TGCAGTGCTTCCTCTGGACTACAACAAGAGACCCAGTACTTC. The encoded protein is CSASSGLQQETQYF.

The rearrangement links TRBV3-1 to TRBJ2-4; D is unresolved. The CDR3 totals 15 residues. From germline, CDR1 is LGHDT and CDR2 YNNKEL (reference sequence). V dropped 4 bases and J dropped 0 bases, with 10 bases sitting between them. CDR3 coding DNA: TGTGCCAGCAGCCCCCGTGGCCTAGCCAAAAACATTCAGTACTTC. It is translated as CASSPRGLAKNIQYF.

The chain recombines TRBV7-9 with TRBJ1-2; D perhaps matches TRBD1 (5 bases). CDR1 and CDR2 (germline): SEHNR, FQNEAQ (reference sequence). Trimming left V 5 bases short and J 0 bases short, with 19 bases between. The CDR3 spans 17 residues. The DNA of the CDR3 is TGTGCCAGCAGCCCTCACCGGGACGGGAGAGCTAACTATGGCTACACCTTC. Its protein product is CASSPHRDGRANYGYTF.

This clonotype was counted only a few times. The J gene is TRBJ1-1, the V gene TRBV28; no firm D call. Germline V lookup: CDR1 MDHEN, CDR2 SYDVKM. CDR3 length: 14 amino acids. Trimming pared 6 bases from V and 4 bases from J, leaving 15 bases between. The CDR3 loop is CASRGPLSVTEAFF. DNA of the CDR3: TGTGCCAGCAGAGGACCGCTGTCGGTCACTGAAGCTTTCTTT.